The rows below give T cell receptor beta chains drawn from one sample of a study of control samples from healthy donors and cancer patients. The protocol was immunoSEQ multiplex PCR, while the TCRdb copy is restricted to in-frame clones and leaves out a portion. Of about 250,000 clones in the sample, almost 85% are singletons; the top ten hold about 14%. Source material: PBMCs. These receptor sequences come from a woman aged 55 to 70 with lung cancer. CDR3s include the opening cysteine and the closing phenylalanine or tryptophan.

v_call cdr3_aa
TRBV6-1 CASSEFIGTGMNF
TRBV7-8 CASSLPGAAGANVLTF
TRBV9 CASSAGHSIGGEQFF
TRBV5-1 CASSSQGLGTPTNEKLFF
TRBV28 CASSESSYEQYF
TRBV11-2 CASSSGLAEETQYF
TRBV6-4 CASSPTGLSNQPQHF
TRBV4-2 CASSQSLTVLSNTGELFF
TRBV6-5 CASRISGRAGNEQFF
TRBV24-1 CATSDPARKETQYF
TRBV21-1 CASSLKPDSSNQPQHF
TRBV7-9 CATGGTGPNTEAFF
TRBV5-5 CASSLALAGGVETQYF
TRBV6-2/TRBV6-3 CASSFGQSHQPQHF
TRBV12-3/TRBV12-4 CASSAGGTGAFF
TRBV27 CASSLKGLGEKLFF